This is a list of T cell receptor beta chains from one sample in a study of OX40 agonist ivuxolimab in advanced cancers. Some clones are missing from TCRdb's copy, which holds only in-frame ones; the method was immunoSEQ multiplex PCR. The repertoire holds around 62,000 clones, with 80% to 90% as singletons. The specimen was CD4+ or CD8+ T cells sorted from blood, collected in a trial of the OX40 agonist ivuxolimab. These receptors were taken from an adult with an advanced solid tumor such as melanoma, head and neck, liver or kidney cancer. CDR3s include the opening cysteine and the closing phenylalanine or tryptophan. Not every row has a clone size; where given, it reads once, few, many or a size class.

clone size | J gene | V gene | CDR3 protein
- | TRBJ1-5 | TRBV10-3 | CAISGLNQPQHF
once | TRBJ1-2 | TRBV5-6 | CASSPTHRDNYGYTF
- | TRBJ1-2 | TRBV7-9 | CASTLGTGSIWYGYTF
- | TRBJ1-1 | TRBV28 | CASRTFWMNTEAFF
once | TRBJ2-3 | TRBV7-3 | CASSLTSRGGIKDTQYF
- | TRBJ2-7 | TRBV5-1 | CASSQPRAGTGPQGSYEQYF
- | TRBJ2-2 | TRBV11-2 | CASSLRAGKTGELFF
- | TRBJ2-5 | TRBV11-2 | CASSLVPQETQYF
- | TRBJ2-7 | TRBV7-8 | CASSRTSGVEQYF
- | TRBJ2-1 | TRBV6-5 | CASRKGQGPYNEQFF
- | TRBJ2-4 | TRBV7-2 | CASSFPGAKNIQYF
- | TRBJ2-7 | TRBV5-4 | CASSSGRTSGTYEQYF
once | TRBJ1-2 | TRBV7-2 | CASSLTGGTIYGYTF
- | TRBJ1-1 | TRBV30 | CAGGPDKTGLGTEAFF
- | TRBJ2-5 | TRBV5-4 | CASSSRRSGGAETQYF
once | TRBJ2-7 | TRBV7-8 | CASSYQSGLAKEQYF
- | TRBJ1-1 | TRBV10-3 | CATSPPRGTEAFF
- | TRBJ2-7 | TRBV7-2 | CASSLTGGGYEQYF